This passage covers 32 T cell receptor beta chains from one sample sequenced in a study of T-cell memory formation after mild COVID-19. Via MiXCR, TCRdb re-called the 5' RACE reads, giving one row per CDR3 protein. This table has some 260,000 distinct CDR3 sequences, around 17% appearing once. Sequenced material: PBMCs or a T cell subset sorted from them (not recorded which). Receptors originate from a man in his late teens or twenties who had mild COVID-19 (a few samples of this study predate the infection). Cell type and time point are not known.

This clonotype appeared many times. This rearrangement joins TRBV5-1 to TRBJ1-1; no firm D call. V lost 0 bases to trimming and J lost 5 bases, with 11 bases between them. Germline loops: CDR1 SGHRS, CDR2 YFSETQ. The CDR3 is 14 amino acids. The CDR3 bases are TGCGCCAGCAGCTTGGGGCCGTCCGGTACTGAAGCTTTCTTT. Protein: CASSLGPSGTEAFF. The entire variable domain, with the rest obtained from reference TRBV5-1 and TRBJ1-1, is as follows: KAGVTQTPRYLIKTRGQQVTLSCSPISGHRSVSWYQQTPGQGLQFLFEYFSETQRNKGNFPGRFSGRQFSNSRSEMNVSTLELGDSALYLCASSLGPSGTEAFFGQGTRLTVV.

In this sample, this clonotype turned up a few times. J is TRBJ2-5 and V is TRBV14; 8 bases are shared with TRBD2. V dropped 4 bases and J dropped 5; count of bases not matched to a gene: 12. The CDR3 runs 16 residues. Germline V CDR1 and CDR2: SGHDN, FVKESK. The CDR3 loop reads CASSPSRGLAGETQYF. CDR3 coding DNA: TGTGCCAGCAGCCCCTCCCGGGGGCTAGCGGGCGAGACCCAGTACTTC.

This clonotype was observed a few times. The CDR3 bases are TGTGCCAGCAGGAGGGGGCGATGGGAGACCCAGTACTTC. Its translation: CASRRGRWETQYF. The chain joins TRBV6-5 to TRBJ2-5; 7 bases align to TRBD1. The ends lost 6 bases at V and 5 bases at J; junction bases unmatched: 6. The germline CDR1 and CDR2 sequences are MNHEY and SVGAGI. There are 13 residues in the CDR3.

The DNA of the CDR3 is TGCAGCACTTGGGCCGTAGCCACCCCTAACTATGGCTACACCTTC. It specifies CSTWAVATPNYGYTF. This chain connects TRBV29-1 to TRBJ1-2, with D unresolved. The CDR3 totals 15 residues. Germline V gene sequence: CDR1 SQVTM, CDR2 ANQGSEA. V lost 8 bases and J lost 0, with 19 bases in between.

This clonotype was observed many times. The CDR3 nucleotides are TGCAGCGTTTCTCCGGGATTCGGCACAGATACGCAGTATTTT. Encoded protein: CSVSPGFGTDTQYF. V is TRBV29-1 and J is TRBJ2-3; tentatively, D is TRBD2 (5 bases). The CDR3 covers 14 residues. From germline, CDR1 is SQVTM and CDR2 ANQGSEA. Trimming took 5 bases from V and 1 from J, leaving 13 bases between them.

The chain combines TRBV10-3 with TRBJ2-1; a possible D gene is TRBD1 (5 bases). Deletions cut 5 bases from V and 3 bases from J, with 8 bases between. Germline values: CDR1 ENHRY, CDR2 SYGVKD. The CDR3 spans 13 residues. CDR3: CAISSDSYNEQFF. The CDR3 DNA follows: TGTGCCATCAGTAGTGACAGCTACAATGAGCAGTTCTTC.

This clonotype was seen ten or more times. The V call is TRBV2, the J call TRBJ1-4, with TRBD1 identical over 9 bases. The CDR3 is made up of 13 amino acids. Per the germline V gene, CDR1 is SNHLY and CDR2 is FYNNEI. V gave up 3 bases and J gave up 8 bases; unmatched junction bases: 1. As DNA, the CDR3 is TGTGCCAGCAGTGACGGGACAGGGGAAAAACTGTTTTTT. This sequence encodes CASSDGTGEKLFF.

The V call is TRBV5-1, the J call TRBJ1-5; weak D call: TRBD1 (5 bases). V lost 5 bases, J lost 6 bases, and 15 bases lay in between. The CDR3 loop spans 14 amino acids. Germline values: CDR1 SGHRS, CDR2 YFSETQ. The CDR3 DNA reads TGCGCCAGCAGTCCCTGGGGGAGTCCTCAGCCCCAGCATTTT. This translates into CASSPWGSPQPQHF.

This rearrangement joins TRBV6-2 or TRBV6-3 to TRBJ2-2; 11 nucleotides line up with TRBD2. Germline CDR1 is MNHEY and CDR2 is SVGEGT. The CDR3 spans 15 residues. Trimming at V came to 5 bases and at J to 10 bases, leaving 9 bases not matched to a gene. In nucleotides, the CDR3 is TGTGCCAGCAGTGACGGGACTAGCGGTCACGAGGAGCTGTTTTTT. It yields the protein CASSDGTSGHEELFF.

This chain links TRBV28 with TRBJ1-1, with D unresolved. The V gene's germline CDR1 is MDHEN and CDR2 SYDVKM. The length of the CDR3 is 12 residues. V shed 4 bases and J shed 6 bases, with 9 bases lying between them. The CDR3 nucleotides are TGTGCCAGCAGTTGGCGGGGATCTGAAGCTTTCTTT. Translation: CASSWRGSEAFF.

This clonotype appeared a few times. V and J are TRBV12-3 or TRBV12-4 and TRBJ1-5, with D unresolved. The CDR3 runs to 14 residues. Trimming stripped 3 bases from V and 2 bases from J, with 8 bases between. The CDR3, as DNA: TGTGCCAGCAGTTTCCCGGTGGGCAATCAGCCCCAGCATTTT. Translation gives CASSFPVGNQPQHF.

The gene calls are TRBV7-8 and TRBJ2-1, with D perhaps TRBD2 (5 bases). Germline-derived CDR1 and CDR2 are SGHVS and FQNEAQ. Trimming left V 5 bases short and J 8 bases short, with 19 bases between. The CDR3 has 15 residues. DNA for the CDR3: TGTGCCAGCAGCACATCTCCGGGAAGGTCCCATGAGCAGTTCTTC. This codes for CASSTSPGRSHEQFF.

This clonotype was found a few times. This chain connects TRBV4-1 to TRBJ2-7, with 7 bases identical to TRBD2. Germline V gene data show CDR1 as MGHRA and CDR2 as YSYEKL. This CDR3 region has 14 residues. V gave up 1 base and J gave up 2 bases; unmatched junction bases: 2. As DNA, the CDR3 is TGCGCCAGCAGCCAAGGGGAGGGGCCCTACGAGCAGTACTTC. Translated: CASSQGEGPYEQYF.

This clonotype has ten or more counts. The CDR3 spells CASSVGTTSTDTQYF. CDR3 coding DNA: TGCGCCAGCAGTGTGGGGACGACTAGCACAGATACGCAGTATTTT. V is TRBV5-1 and J is TRBJ2-3, with D perhaps matching TRBD1 or TRBD2 (5 bases each). Germline CDR1 SGHRS, CDR2 YFSETQ. This CDR3 is 15 amino acids long. Trimming shortened V by 5 bases and J by 0 bases, and 13 bases separated the two germline ends.

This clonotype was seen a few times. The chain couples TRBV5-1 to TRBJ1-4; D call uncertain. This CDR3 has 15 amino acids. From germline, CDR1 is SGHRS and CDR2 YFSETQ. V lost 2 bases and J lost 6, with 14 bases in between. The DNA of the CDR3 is TGCGCCAGCAGCTTACTCGGTACAAGAGATGAAAAACTGTTTTTT. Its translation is CASSLLGTRDEKLFF.

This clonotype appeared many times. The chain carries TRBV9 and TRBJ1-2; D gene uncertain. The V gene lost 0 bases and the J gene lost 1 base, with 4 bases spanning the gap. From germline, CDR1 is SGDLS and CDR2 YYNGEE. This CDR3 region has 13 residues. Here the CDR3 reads CASSVDSNYGYTF. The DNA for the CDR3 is TGTGCCAGCAGCGTAGACAGTAACTATGGCTACACCTTC.

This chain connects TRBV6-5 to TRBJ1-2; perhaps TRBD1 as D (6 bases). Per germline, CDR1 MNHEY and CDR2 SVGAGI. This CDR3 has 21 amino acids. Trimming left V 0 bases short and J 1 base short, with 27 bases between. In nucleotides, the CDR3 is TGTGCCAGCAGTTACTCCGTAGCCTTTAGGAGACGGACAGCTTTTAACTATGGCTACACCTTC. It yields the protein CASSYSVAFRRRTAFNYGYTF.

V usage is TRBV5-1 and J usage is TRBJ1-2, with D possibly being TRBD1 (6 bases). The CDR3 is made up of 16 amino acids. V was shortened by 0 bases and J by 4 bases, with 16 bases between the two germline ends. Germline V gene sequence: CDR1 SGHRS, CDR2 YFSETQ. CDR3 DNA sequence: TGCGCCAGCAGCTTGGCTGGAGACAGGACCTTCTATGGCTACACCTTC. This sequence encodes CASSLAGDRTFYGYTF.

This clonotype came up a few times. The CDR3 here is CASSQEERGAIPANEQFF. CDR3 DNA: TGTGCCAGCAGCCAAGAAGAGCGGGGGGCCATTCCCGCCAATGAGCAGTTCTTC. The chain is built from TRBV3-2 and TRBJ2-1; the table gives TRBD2 as D, unverified against the DNA. TRBV3-2 is a documented pseudogene. The CDR3 has 18 amino acids.

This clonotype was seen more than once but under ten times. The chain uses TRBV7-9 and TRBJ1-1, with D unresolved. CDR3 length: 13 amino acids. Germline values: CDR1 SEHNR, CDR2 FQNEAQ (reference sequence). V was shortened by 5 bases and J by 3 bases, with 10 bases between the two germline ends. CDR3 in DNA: TGTGCCAGCAGCCGCGACGGGGACACTGAAGCTTTCTTT. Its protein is CASSRDGDTEAFF.

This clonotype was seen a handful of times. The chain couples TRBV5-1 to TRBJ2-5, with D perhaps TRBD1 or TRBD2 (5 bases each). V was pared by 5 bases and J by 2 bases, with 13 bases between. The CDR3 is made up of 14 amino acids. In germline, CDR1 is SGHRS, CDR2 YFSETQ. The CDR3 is CASRADTTQETQYF. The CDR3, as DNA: TGCGCCAGCAGAGCGGACACGACGCAAGAGACCCAGTACTTC.

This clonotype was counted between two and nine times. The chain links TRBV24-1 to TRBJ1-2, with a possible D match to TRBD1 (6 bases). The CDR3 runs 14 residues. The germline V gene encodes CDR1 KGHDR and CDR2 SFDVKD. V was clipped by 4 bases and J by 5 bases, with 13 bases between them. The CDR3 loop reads CATSETTGEYGYTF. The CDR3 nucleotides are TGTGCCACCAGTGAAACGACAGGAGAGTATGGCTACACCTTC.

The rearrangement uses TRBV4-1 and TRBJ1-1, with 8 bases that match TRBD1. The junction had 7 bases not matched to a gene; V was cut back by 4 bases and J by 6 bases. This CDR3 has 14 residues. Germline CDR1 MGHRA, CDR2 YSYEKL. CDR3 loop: CASSLDRVGAEAFF. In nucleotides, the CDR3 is TGCGCCAGCAGCCTGGACAGGGTAGGCGCTGAAGCTTTCTTT.

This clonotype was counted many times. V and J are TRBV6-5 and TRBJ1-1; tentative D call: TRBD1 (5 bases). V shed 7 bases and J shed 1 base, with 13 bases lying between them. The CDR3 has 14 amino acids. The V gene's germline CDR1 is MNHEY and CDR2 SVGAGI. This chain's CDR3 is CASNTGGSNTEAFF. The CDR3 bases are TGTGCCAGCAACACCGGGGGGTCGAACACTGAAGCTTTCTTT.

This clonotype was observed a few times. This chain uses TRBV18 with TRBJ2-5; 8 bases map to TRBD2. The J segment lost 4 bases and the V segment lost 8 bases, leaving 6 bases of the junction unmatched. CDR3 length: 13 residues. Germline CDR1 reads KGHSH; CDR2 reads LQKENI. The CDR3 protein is CASRRGGRETQYF. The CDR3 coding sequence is TGTGCCAGCCGCCGGGGGGGCCGAGAGACCCAGTACTTC.

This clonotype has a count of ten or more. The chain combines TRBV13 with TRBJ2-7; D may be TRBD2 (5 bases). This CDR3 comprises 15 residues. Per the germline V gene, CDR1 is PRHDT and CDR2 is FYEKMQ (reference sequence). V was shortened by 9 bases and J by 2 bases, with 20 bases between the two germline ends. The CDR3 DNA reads TGTGCCAGTATGGCCACCGAGGGTAGAACCTACGAGCAGTACTTC. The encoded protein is CASMATEGRTYEQYF. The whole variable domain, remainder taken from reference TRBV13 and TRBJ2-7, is AAGVIQSPRHLIKEKRETATLKCYPIPRHDTVYWYQQGPGQDPQFLISFYEKMQSDKGSIPDRFSAQQFSDYHSELNMSSLELGDSALYFCASMATEGRTYEQYFGPGTRLTVT.

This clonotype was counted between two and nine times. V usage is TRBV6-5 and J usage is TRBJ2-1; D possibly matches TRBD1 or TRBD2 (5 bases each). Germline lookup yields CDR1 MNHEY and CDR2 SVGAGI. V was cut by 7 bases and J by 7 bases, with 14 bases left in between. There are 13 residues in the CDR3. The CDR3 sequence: CASTRDGGNEQFF. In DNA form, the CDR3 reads TGTGCCAGCACCAGAGATGGGGGTAATGAGCAGTTCTTC.

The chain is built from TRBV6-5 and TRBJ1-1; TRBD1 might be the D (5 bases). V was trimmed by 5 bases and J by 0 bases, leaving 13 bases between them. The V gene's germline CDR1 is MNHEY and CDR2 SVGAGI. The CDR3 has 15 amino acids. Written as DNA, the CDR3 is TGTGCCAGCAGTCGACAGCAGGGAATGAACACTGAAGCTTTCTTT. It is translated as CASSRQQGMNTEAFF.

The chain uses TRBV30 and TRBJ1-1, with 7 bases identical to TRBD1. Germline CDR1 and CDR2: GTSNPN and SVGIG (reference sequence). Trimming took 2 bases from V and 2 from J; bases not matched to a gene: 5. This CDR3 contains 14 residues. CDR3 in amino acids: CAWSKQGVNTEAFF. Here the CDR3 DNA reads TGTGCCTGGAGTAAGCAGGGGGTTAACACTGAAGCTTTCTTT.

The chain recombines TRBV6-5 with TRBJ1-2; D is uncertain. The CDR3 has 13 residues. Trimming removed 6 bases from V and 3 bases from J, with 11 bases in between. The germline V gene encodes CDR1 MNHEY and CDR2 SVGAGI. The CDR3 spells CASSSQAYYGYTF. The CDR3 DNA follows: TGTGCCAGCAGCAGTCAGGCCTACTATGGCTACACCTTC.

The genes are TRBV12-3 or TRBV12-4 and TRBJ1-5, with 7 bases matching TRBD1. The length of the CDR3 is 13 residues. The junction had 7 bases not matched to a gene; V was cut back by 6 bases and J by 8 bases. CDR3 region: CASSTDRPKPQHF. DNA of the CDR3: TGTGCCAGCAGCACGGACAGGCCAAAGCCCCAGCATTTT.

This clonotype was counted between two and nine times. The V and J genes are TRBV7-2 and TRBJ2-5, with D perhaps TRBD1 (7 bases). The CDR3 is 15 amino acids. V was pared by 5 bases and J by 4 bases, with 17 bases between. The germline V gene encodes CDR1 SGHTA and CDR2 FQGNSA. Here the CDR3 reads CASSTQGGRGETQYF. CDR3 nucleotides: TGTGCCAGCAGCACCCAGGGGGGTAGGGGAGAGACCCAGTACTTC. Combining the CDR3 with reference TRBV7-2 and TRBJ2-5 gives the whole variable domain GAGVSQSPSNKVTEKGKDVELRCDPISGHTALYWYRQSLGQGLEFLIYFQGNSAPDKSGLPSDRFSAERTGGSVSTLTIQRTQQEDSAVYLCASSTQGGRGETQYFGPGTRLLVL.